These 26 T cell receptor beta chains share one sample of origin, sequenced in a study of regulatory T cells in long-lasting Graves disease. Time point denoted: persistent/refractory GD, antithyroid drugs over 5 years with positive TRAb. From PBMCs, RNA was extracted and then used to make the TCR library. Researchers made TCR beta libraries by using iRepertoire HTBI primers and running Arm-PCR on CDR3 regions. MiXCR was run by TCRdb on the multiplex PCR reads, yielding one entry per CDR3 protein. This table has a few hundred thousand distinct CDR3 sequences, about 25% appearing once. Sequencing was performed on peripheral blood mononuclear cells (PBMCs), taken when the disease was refractory, from a patient treated with antithyroid drugs. The source of these receptors is a female donor with Graves disease.

This clonotype was counted ten times or more. V is TRBV24-1 and J is TRBJ2-5; 8 positions match TRBD1. The CDR3 sequence is 17 residues long. Germline CDR1 reads KGHDR; CDR2 reads SFDVKD. The V and J ends lost 4 bases and 2 bases, in that order; junction bases with no gene match: 11. The CDR3 protein is CATSDVRQGPSQETQYF. Written as DNA, the CDR3 is TGTGCCACCAGTGACGTGAGACAGGGGCCTTCTCAAGAGACCCAGTACTTC.

This clonotype was counted many times. The chain combines TRBV30 with TRBJ2-5, with a weak D call TRBD1 (5 bases). This CDR3 has 13 amino acids. V was shortened by 1 base and J by 2 bases, with 8 bases between the two germline ends. Germline V gives CDR1 GTSNPN, CDR2 SVGIG (reference sequence). CDR3 DNA sequence: TGTGCCTGGAGTGGGACATATCAAGAGACCCAGTACTTC. It encodes CAWSGTYQETQYF. The complete variable domain, with remaining parts taken from reference TRBV30 and TRBJ2-5, reads SQTIHQWPATLVQPVGSPLSLECTVEGTSNPNLYWYRQAAGRGLQLLFYSVGIGQISSEVPQNLSASRPQDRQFILSSKKLLLSDSGFYLCAWSGTYQETQYFGPGTRLLVL.

The genes are TRBV7-9 and TRBJ2-7; TRBD2 agrees at 7 bases. Germline trimming cut 3 bases from V and 6 bases from J; bases unmatched to any gene: 8. The CDR3 loop spans 14 amino acids. Germline loops: CDR1 SEHNR, CDR2 FQNEAQ (reference sequence). DNA for the CDR3: TGTGCCAGCAGCTTTCAGGCGGGAGACGGCGAGCAGTACTTC. It is translated as CASSFQAGDGEQYF.

This clonotype was seen more than once but under ten times. This chain connects TRBV28 to TRBJ1-2; 11 positions match TRBD1. CDR1 MDHEN and CDR2 SYDVKM come from the germline V gene. This CDR3 is built from 14 residues. Unmatched junction bases numbered 5, after V lost 3 bases and J lost 8 bases. CDR3 sequence (DNA): TGTGCCAGCAGTTTGGGGACAGGGGGATGGGGCTACACCTTC. This codes for CASSLGTGGWGYTF.

V and J are TRBV14 and TRBJ2-5; no firm D call. V was clipped by 4 bases and J by 4 bases, with 13 bases between them. The CDR3 totals 14 residues. The germline V gene has CDR1 SGHDN and CDR2 FVKESK. The chain's CDR3 is CASSRWSGRETQYF. The DNA of the CDR3 is TGTGCCAGCAGCCGGTGGTCCGGACGAGAGACCCAGTACTTC.

This clonotype was picked up a small number of times. The chain couples TRBV15 to TRBJ1-2; D not resolved. Between the trimmed V and J ends, which lost 1 base and 6 bases, there was a span of 12 bases. There are 14 residues in the CDR3. Germline CDR1 is LNHNV and CDR2 is YYDKDF (reference sequence). Here the CDR3 DNA reads TGTGCCACCAGCAGAGGAGAGGCCGGGGATGGCTACACCTTC. This codes for CATSRGEAGDGYTF.

In its sample, this clonotype was seen many times. The chain recombines TRBV7-9 with TRBJ2-7; 9 nucleotides align to TRBD1. Germline assignment: CDR1 SEHNR and CDR2 FQNEAQ (reference sequence). CDR3 size: 15 residues. V shed 5 bases, J shed 0 bases, and the junction held 5 bases outside the gene matches. CDR3 protein: CASSLGTGNSYEQYF. The CDR3 bases are TGTGCCAGCAGCCTCGGGACAGGGAACTCCTACGAGCAGTACTTC.

The rearrangement uses TRBV7-3 and TRBJ2-5; D call uncertain. The CDR3 length is 13 residues. Germline-derived CDR1 and CDR2 are SGHTA and FQGTGA. Trimming left V 5 bases short and J 4 bases short, with 11 bases between. The CDR3 is CASSRSTRETQYF. For the CDR3, the DNA is TGTGCCAGCAGCCGGAGTACCAGAGAGACCCAGTACTTC.

The chain is built from TRBV29-1 and TRBJ2-2, with 8 positions matching TRBD1. With 4 bases clipped from V and 6 bases from J, the junction kept 4 bases outside the gene matches. Germline V gene sequence: CDR1 SQVTM, CDR2 ANQGSEA. The CDR3 covers 13 residues. Here the CDR3 DNA reads TGCAGCGTTGCCCCACAGGGGGCCGGGGAGCTGTTTTTT. This codes for CSVAPQGAGELFF.

This chain links TRBV4-1 with TRBJ2-7, with 9 bases aligning to TRBD2. The germline gives CDR1 MGHRA, CDR2 YSYEKL. V lost 0 bases and J lost 2; bases outside the gene matches: 2. This CDR3 region has 15 residues. CDR3 nucleotides: TGCGCCAGCAGCCAAGATCCTAGCGGGACCTACGAGCAGTACTTC. This codes for CASSQDPSGTYEQYF.

This clonotype appeared many times. V is TRBV6-1 and J is TRBJ1-5, with unresolved D. This CDR3 has 13 residues. V lost 4 bases, J lost 3 bases, and 7 bases lay in between. CDR1 MNHNS and CDR2 SASEGT come from the germline V gene. The CDR3 DNA follows: TGTGCCAGCAGTGGAGGAAACAATCAGCCCCAGCATTTT. Residues: CASSGGNNQPQHF.

The chain employs TRBV15 and TRBJ2-2; the D gene is possibly TRBD2 (5 bases). CDR3 size: 15 residues. CDR1 is LNHNV and CDR2 is YYDKDF in the germline V gene (reference sequence). Trimming cost V 2 bases and J 1 base, with 8 bases left between them. As DNA, the CDR3 is TGTGCCACCAGCAGAAGACGGGAGAACACCGGGGAGCTGTTTTTT. Translated, it gives CATSRRRENTGELFF.

V usage is TRBV5-1 and J usage is TRBJ2-6; the D gene is possibly TRBD2 (6 bases). This CDR3 spans 16 amino acids. The V gene's germline CDR1 is SGHRS and CDR2 YFSETQ. V was cut by 8 bases and J by 1 base, with 16 bases left in between. CDR3 DNA: TGCGCCAGAGGTCGGGGGTTCGGGTCTGGGGCCAACGTCCTGACTTTC. It codes for CARGRGFGSGANVLTF.

This chain uses TRBV13 with TRBJ2-1; D remains ambiguous. CDR1 and CDR2 (germline): PRHDT, FYEKMQ (reference sequence). Trimming cost V 0 bases and J 1 base, with 10 bases left between them. CDR3 size: 16 residues. The CDR3, as DNA: TGTGCCAGCAGCTTAGGGCGGACGGGTTCCTACAATGAGCAGTTCTTC. It codes for CASSLGRTGSYNEQFF.

The chain is built from TRBV11-1 and TRBJ2-1; TRBD2 aligns across 8 bases. V lost 4 bases, J lost 9 bases, and 2 bases stayed unmatched. There are 12 residues in the CDR3. CDR1 and CDR2 from the germline V gene are SGHAT and FQDESV (reference sequence). This chain's CDR3 is CASSSSGGEQFF. CDR3 nucleotide sequence: TGTGCCAGCAGCTCGAGCGGGGGTGAGCAGTTCTTC. Based on the CDR3 plus reference TRBV11-1 and TRBJ2-1, the full variable domain is EAEVAQSPRYKITEKSQAVAFWCDPISGHATLYWYRQILGQGPELLVQFQDESVVDDSQLPKDRFSAERLKGVDSTLKIQPAELGDSAMYLCASSSSGGEQFFGPGTRLTVL.

In DNA, the CDR3 is TGTGCCACCAGTTCGGCGGGCAACGAGCAGTACTTC. Its translation: CATSSAGNEQYF. The V and J genes are TRBV24-1 and TRBJ2-7; D perhaps matches TRBD2 (5 bases). The V end was cut by 6 bases, the J end by 5 bases, with 10 bases between. This CDR3 is 12 amino acids long. CDR1 is KGHDR and CDR2 is SFDVKD in the germline V gene.

V is TRBV20-1 and J is TRBJ2-7; a possible D gene is TRBD2 (7 bases). This CDR3 comprises 14 residues. V shed 3 bases and J shed 3 bases, with 15 bases lying between them. Germline values: CDR1 DFQATT, CDR2 SNEGSKA (reference sequence). CDR3 amino acids: CSARGGGQFYEQYF. The CDR3, as DNA: TGCAGTGCTAGGGGGGGGGGGCAGTTCTACGAGCAGTACTTC.

This clonotype was seen only a few times. The rearrangement joins TRBV3-1 to TRBJ1-1, with D uncertain. The V end was cut by 1 base, the J end by 14 bases, with 14 bases between. Per germline, CDR1 LGHDT and CDR2 YNNKEL (reference sequence). The CDR3 has 12 residues. DNA for the CDR3: TGTGCCAGCAGCCAAGGGACCGCGGGAGAATTCTTT. Translated: CASSQGTAGEFF.

This clonotype was seen at least ten times. The chain has TRBV2 and TRBJ2-5; D gene ambiguous. Trimming cost V 2 bases and J 9 bases, with 16 bases left between them. The CDR3 length is 14 residues. Germline V gene sequence: CDR1 SNHLY, CDR2 FYNNEI. CDR3: CASSELRGPGPQYF. The CDR3 DNA reads as TGTGCCAGCAGTGAATTGCGTGGACCTGGGCCCCAGTACTTC.

This chain joins TRBV9 and TRBJ1-2; the D gene is possibly TRBD1 (5 bases). The CDR3 covers 14 residues. The germline CDR1 and CDR2 sequences are SGDLS and YYNGEE. V dropped 4 bases and J dropped 6 bases, with 16 bases sitting between them. CDR3 sequence (DNA): TGTGCCAGCAGCTCCGGACGGGGGGAGAATGGCTACACCTTC. This codes for CASSSGRGENGYTF. Using reference TRBV9 and TRBJ1-2 for the parts outside the CDR3, the full variable domain is DSGVTQTPKHLITATGQRVTLRCSPRSGDLSVYWYQQSLDQGLQFLIQYYNGEERAKGNILERFSAQQFPDLHSELNLSSLELGDSALYFCASSSGRGENGYTFGSGTRLTVV.

The rearrangement uses TRBV7-2 and TRBJ1-3; D perhaps matches TRBD1 (5 bases). This CDR3 region has 16 residues. The V and J ends lost 1 base and 2 bases respectively, with 12 bases between them. Germline V gene lookup returns CDR1 SGHTA and CDR2 FQGNSA. The CDR3 nucleotides are TGTGCCAGCAGCTTAGGCAGTAGCAGGGCTGGAAACACCATATATTTT. Translated: CASSLGSSRAGNTIYF.

The chain links TRBV29-1 to TRBJ2-5, with TRBD2 matching over 12 bases. The CDR3 is 17 amino acids. With 2 bases clipped from V and 5 bases from J, the junction kept 12 bases outside the gene matches. Germline V lookup: CDR1 SQVTM, CDR2 ANQGSEA. This CDR3 reads CSVELVSTSGRWETQYF. CDR3 coding DNA: TGCAGCGTTGAACTGGTCTCGACTAGCGGGAGATGGGAGACCCAGTACTTC. Complete variable domain (other parts from reference TRBV29-1 and TRBJ2-5): SAVISQKPSRDICQRGTSLTIQCQVDSQVTMMFWYRQQPGQSLTLIATANQGSEATYESGFVIDKFPISRPNLTFSTLTVSNMSPEDSSIYLCSVELVSTSGRWETQYFGPGTRLLVL.

In its sample, this clonotype was seen many times. The chain links TRBV12-3 or TRBV12-4 to TRBJ2-7, with D perhaps TRBD1 (5 bases). V was shortened by 6 bases and J by 5 bases, with 20 bases between the two germline ends. The CDR3 length is 15 residues. DNA for the CDR3: TGTGCCAGCAGCCCATTTCTCAGGACACTGGACGAGCAGTACTTC. Protein sequence: CASSPFLRTLDEQYF.

This clonotype was recorded many times. The J gene is TRBJ2-5, the V gene TRBV20-1; 7 nucleotides align to TRBD1. Germline lookup yields CDR1 DFQATT and CDR2 SNEGSKA (reference sequence). The V gene end was trimmed by 6 bases and the J gene end by 6 bases; junction bases not matched to a gene: 10. CDR3 size: 13 residues. The CDR3 region has the DNA TGCAGTGCCACACCGACAGGGCGCAAGACCCAGTACTTC. Translated: CSATPTGRKTQYF.

A few counts support this clonotype. The rearrangement uses TRBV29-1 and TRBJ1-3; 7 nucleotides line up with TRBD1. Per germline, CDR1 SQVTM and CDR2 ANQGSEA. The trim removed 4 bases at V and 4 bases at J, leaving 4 bases unmatched. This CDR3 contains 13 residues. Written as DNA, the CDR3 is TGCAGCGTTGTTACAGGGGCCGGAAACACCATATATTTT. Its translation is CSVVTGAGNTIYF.

This clonotype has only a few counts. The rearrangement joins TRBV19 to TRBJ2-5, with 13 bases that match TRBD2. V dropped 3 bases and J dropped 5; count of bases not matched to a gene: 3. This CDR3 spans 15 amino acids. The germline V gene has CDR1 LNHDA and CDR2 SQIVND (reference sequence). CDR3 loop: CASSMTSGRMETQYF. In nucleotides, the CDR3 is TGTGCCAGTAGTATGACTAGCGGGAGGATGGAGACCCAGTACTTC.